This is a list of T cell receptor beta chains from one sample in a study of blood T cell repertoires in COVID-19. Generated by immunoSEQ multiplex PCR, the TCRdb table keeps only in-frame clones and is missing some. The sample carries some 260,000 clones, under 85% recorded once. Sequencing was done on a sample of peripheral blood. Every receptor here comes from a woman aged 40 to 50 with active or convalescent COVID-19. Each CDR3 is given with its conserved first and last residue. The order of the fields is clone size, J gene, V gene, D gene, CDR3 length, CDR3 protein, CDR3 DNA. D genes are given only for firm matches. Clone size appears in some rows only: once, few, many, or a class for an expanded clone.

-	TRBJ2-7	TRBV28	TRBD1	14	CASRGTGDPYEQYF	TGTGCCAGCAGGGGGACAGGGGATCCCTACGAGCAGTACTTC
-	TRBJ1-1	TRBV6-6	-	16	CASSLRPLTGGTEAFF	TGTGCCAGCAGTCTCCGGCCCCTAACGGGGGGCACTGAAGCTTTCTTT
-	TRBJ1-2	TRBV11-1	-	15	CASSLSRNFGYGYTF	TGTGCCAGCAGCTTAAGCAGGAATTTCGGCTATGGCTACACCTTC
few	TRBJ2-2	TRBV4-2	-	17	CASSQEVGNTGAGELFF	TGTGCCAGCAGCCAAGAAGTGGGAAACACCGGGGCCGGGGAGCTGTTTTTT
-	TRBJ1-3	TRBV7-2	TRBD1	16	CASSMGQRYSGNTIYF	TGTGCCAGCAGCATGGGACAGCGATACTCTGGAAACACCATATATTTT
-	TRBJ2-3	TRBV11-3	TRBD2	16	CASSTRTGLGTDTQYF	TGTGCCAGCAGCACCCGAACGGGACTAGGCACAGATACGCAGTATTTT
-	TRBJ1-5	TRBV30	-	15	CAWSKQGIGNQPQHF	TGTGCCTGGAGTAAACAGGGTATTGGCAATCAGCCCCAGCATTTT
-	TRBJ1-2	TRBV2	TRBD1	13	CASSVGTGVSYTF	TGTGCCAGCAGTGTGGGGACAGGGGTTAGCTACACCTTC
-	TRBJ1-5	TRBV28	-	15	CASSYAGAPNQPQHF	TGTGCCAGCAGCTACGCAGGGGCCCCAAATCAGCCCCAGCATTTT
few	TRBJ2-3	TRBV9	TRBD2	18	CASSATPAGGASTDTQYF	TGTGCCAGCAGCGCCACACCGGCGGGGGGCGCGAGCACAGATACGCAGTATTTT
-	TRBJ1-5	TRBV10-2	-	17	CASSESGGFYSNQPQHF	TGCGCCAGCAGTGAGTCGGGGGGGTTTTATAGCAATCAGCCCCAGCATTTT
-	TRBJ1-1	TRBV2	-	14	CASRKGEIDAEAFF	TGTGCCAGCAGGAAAGGGGAAATCGACGCTGAAGCTTTCTTT
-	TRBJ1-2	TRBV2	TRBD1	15	CASGAGGQGNYGYTF	TGTGCCAGCGGTGCCGGAGGACAGGGAAACTATGGCTACACCTTC
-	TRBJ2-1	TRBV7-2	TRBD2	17	CASSLNPSGGAGNEQFF	TGTGCCAGCAGCTTAAATCCTAGCGGGGGGGCGGGAAATGAGCAGTTCTTC
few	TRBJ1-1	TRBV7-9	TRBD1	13	CASSLPGQIKAFF	TGTGCCAGCAGCTTACCGGGACAGATTAAAGCTTTCTTT
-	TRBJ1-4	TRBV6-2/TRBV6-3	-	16	CASSLTTGGTNEKLFF	TGTGCCAGCAGTTTGACGACAGGCGGAACTAATGAAAAACTGTTTTTT
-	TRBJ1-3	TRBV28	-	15	CASSFQQVSGNTIYF	TGTGCCAGCAGTTTTCAACAGGTCTCTGGAAACACCATATATTTT